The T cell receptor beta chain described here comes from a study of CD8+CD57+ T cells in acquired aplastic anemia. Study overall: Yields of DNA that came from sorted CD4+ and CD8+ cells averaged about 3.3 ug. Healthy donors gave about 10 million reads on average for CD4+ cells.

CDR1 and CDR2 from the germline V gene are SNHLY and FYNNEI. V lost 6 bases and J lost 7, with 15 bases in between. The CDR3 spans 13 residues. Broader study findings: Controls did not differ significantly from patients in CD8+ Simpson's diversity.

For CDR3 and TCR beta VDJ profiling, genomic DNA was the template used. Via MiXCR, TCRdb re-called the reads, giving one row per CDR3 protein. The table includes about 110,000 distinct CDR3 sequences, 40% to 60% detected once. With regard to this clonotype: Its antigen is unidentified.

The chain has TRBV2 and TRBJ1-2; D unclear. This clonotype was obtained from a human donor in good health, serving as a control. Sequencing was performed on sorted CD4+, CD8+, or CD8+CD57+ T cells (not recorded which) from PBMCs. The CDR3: CASSLNEEGGYTF. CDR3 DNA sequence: TGTGCCAGCAGCTTGAATGAGGAGGGTGGCTACACCTTC.